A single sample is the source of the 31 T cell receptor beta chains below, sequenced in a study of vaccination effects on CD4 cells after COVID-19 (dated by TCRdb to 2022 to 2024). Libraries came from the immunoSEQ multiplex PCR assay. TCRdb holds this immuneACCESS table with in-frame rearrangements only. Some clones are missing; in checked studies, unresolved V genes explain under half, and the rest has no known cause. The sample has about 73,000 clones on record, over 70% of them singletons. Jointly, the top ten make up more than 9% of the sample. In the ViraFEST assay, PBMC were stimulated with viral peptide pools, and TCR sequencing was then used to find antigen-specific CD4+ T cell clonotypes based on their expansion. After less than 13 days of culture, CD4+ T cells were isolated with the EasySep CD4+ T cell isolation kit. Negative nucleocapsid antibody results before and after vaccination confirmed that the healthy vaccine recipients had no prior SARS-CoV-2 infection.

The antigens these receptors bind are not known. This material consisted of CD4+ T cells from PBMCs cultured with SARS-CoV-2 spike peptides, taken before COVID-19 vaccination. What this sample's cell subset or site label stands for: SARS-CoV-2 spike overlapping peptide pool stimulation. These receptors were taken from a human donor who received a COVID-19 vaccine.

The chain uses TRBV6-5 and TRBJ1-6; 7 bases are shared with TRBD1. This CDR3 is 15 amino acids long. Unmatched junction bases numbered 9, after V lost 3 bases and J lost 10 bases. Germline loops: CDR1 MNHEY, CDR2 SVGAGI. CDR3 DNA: TGTGCCAGCAGTTATTACAGGGGACGAAGCTCACCCCTCCACTTT. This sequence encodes CASSYYRGRSSPLHF.

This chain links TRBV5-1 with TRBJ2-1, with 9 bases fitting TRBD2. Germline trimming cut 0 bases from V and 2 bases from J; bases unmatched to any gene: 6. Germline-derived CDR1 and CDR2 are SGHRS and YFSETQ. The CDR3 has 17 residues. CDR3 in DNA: TGCGCCAGCAGCTTGGGGCCTAGCGGGGTCCCCTACAATGAGCAGTTCTTC. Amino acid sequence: CASSLGPSGVPYNEQFF.

CDR3 nucleotides: TGTGCCAGTAGTTTATCTTTTAGCGGGGCGCCCTTTATCGGGACCCAGTACTTC. Protein sequence: CASSLSFSGAPFIGTQYF. The J gene is TRBJ2-5, the V gene TRBV19; 8 nucleotides line up with TRBD2. The CDR3 is made up of 18 amino acids. Germline CDR1 reads LNHDA; CDR2 reads SQIVND (reference sequence). V trimming: 5 bases; J trimming: 7 bases; junction bases outside the gene matches: 21.

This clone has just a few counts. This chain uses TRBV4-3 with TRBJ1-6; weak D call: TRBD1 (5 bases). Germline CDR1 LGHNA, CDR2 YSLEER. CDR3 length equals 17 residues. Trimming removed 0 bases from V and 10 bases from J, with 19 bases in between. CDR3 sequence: CASSQDWGRAGRSPLHF. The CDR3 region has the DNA TGCGCCAGCAGCCAAGATTGGGGGAGGGCAGGGAGGTCACCCCTCCACTTT.

The CDR3 is CASRGYNRSSTDTQYF. The DNA of the CDR3 is TGTGCCAGCAGGGGGTACAATCGTTCTAGCACAGATACGCAGTATTTT. The rearrangement joins TRBV2 to TRBJ2-3; the D is unclear. V was clipped by 6 bases and J by 0 bases, with 16 bases between them. The CDR3 totals 16 residues. Germline V gene data show CDR1 as SNHLY and CDR2 as FYNNEI.

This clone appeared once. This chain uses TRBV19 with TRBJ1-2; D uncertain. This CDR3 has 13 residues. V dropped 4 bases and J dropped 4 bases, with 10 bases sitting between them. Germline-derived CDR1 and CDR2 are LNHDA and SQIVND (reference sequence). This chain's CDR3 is CASSTTDLYGYTF. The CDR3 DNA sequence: TGTGCCAGTAGTACCACCGACCTCTATGGCTACACCTTC.

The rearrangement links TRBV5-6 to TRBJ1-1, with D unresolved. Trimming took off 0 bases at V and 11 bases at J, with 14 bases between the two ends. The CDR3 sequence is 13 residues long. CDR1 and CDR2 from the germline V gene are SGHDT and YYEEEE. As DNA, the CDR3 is TGTGCCAGCAGCTTGGCGGTAAACGATCCGGCTTTCTTT. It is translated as CASSLAVNDPAFF.

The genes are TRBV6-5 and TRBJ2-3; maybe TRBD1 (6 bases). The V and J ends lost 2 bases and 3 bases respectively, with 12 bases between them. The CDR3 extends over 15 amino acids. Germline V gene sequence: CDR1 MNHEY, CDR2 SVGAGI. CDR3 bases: TGTGCCAGCAGTTACACTCGGACAGTAACAGATACGCAGTATTTT. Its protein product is CASSYTRTVTDTQYF.

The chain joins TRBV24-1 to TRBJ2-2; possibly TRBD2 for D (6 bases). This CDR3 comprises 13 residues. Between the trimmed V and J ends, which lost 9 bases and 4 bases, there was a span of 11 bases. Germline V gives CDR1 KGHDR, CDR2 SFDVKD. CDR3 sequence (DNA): TGTGCCACCGAGACTAGTTCCACCGGGGAGCTGTTTTTT. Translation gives CATETSSTGELFF.

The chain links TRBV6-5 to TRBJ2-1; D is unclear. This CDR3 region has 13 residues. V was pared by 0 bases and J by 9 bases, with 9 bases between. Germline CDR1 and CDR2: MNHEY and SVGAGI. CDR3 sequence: CASSYSAGREQFF. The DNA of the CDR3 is TGTGCCAGCAGTTACTCGGCCGGGCGTGAGCAGTTCTTC.

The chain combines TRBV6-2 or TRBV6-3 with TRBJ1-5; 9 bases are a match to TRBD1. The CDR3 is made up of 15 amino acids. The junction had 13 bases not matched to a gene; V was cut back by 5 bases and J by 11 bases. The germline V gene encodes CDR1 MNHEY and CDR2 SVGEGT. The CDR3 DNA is TGTGCCAGCAGTAGCCGGGACAGGGCCGCAGGAGCCCAGCATTTT. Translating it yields CASSSRDRAAGAQHF.

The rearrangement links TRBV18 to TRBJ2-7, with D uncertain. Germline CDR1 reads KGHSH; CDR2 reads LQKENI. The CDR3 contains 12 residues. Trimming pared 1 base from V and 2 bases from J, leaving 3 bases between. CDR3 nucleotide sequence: TGTGCCAGCTCACCACGGGCCTACGAGCAGTACGTC. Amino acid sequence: CASSPRAYEQYV.

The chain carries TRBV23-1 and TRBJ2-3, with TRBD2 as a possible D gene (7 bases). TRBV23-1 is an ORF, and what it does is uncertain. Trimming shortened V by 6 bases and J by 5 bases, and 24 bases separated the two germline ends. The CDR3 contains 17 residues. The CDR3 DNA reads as TGCGCCAGCAGCAAAACCCCCTTCGGGGGGCTTGGAGATACGCAGTATTTT. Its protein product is CASSKTPFGGLGDTQYF.

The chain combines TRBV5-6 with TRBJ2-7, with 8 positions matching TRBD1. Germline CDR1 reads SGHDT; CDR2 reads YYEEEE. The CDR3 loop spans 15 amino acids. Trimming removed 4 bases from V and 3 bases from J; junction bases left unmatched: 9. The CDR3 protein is CASSARGQGHYEQYV. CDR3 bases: TGTGCCAGCAGCGCCCGAGGACAGGGCCACTACGAGCAGTACGTC.

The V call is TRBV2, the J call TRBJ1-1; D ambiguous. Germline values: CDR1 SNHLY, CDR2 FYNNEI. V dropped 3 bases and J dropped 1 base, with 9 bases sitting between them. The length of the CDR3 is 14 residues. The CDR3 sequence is CASSDRTANTEAFF. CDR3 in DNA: TGTGCCAGCAGTGATAGAACGGCGAACACTGAAGCTTTCTTT.

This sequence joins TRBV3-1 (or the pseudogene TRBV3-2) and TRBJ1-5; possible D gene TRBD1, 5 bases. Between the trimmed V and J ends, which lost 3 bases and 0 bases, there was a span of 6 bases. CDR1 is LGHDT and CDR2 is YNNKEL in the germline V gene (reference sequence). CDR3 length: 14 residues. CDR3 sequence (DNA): TGTGCCAGCAGCCACCAGGGTAGCAATCAGCCCCAGCATTTT. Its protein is CASSHQGSNQPQHF.

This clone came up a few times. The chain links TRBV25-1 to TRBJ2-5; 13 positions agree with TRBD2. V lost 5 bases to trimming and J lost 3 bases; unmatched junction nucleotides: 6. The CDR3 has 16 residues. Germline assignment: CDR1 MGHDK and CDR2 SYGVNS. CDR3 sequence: CASSLRLAGGKETQYF. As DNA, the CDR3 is TGTGCCAGCAGTCTCCGACTAGCGGGGGGCAAAGAGACCCAGTACTTC.

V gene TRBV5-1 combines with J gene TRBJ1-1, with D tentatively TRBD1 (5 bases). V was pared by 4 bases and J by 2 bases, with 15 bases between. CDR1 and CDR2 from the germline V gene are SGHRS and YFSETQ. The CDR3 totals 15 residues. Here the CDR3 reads CASSQTRALNTEAFF. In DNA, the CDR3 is TGCGCCAGCAGCCAAACCAGGGCCCTAAACACTGAAGCTTTCTTT.

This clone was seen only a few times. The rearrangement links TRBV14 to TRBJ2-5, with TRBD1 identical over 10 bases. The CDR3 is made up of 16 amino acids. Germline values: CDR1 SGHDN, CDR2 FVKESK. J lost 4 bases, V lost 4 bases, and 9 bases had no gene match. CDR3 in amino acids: CASSRRTGTGAETQYF. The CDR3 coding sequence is TGTGCCAGCAGCCGGAGAACCGGGACAGGGGCAGAGACCCAGTACTTC. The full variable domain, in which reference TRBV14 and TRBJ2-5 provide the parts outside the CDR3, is EAGVTQFPSHSVIEKGQTVTLRCDPISGHDNLYWYRRVMGKEIKFLLHFVKESKQDESGMPNNRFLAERTGGTYSTLKVQPAELEDSGVYFCASSRRTGTGAETQYFGPGTRLLVL.

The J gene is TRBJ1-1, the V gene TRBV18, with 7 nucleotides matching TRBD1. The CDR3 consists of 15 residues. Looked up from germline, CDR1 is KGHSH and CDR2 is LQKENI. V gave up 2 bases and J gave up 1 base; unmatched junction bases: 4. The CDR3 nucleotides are TGTGCCAGCTCACCAAATGGACAGGCGAACACTGAAGCTTTCTTT. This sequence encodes CASSPNGQANTEAFF.

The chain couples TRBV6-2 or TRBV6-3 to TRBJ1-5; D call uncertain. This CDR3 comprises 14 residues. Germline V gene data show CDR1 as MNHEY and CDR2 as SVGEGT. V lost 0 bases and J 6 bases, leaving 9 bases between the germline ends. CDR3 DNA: TGTGCCAGCAGTTACTCTTTGAGTTTTCAGCCCCAGCATTTT. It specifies CASSYSLSFQPQHF.

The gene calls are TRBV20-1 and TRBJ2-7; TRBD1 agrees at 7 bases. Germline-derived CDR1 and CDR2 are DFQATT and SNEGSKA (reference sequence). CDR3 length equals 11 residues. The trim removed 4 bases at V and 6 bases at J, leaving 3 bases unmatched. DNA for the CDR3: TGCAGTGCTAACAGGGGATTCGAGCAGTACGTC. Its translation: CSANRGFEQYV.

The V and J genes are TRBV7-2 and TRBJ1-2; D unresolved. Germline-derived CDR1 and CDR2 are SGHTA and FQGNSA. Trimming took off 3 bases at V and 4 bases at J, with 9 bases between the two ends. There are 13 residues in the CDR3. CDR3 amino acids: CASSLSQSYGYTF. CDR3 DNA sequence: TGTGCCAGCAGCTTGTCACAGTCCTATGGCTACACCTTC.

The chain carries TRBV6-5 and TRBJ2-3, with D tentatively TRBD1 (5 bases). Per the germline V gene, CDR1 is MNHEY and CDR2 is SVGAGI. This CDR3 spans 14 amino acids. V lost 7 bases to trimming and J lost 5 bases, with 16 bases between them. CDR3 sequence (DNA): TGTGCCAGCACCCCCAGCAGGGAAGGAGATACGCAGTATTTT. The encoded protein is CASTPSREGDTQYF.

The CDR3 loop reads CASSSEPPGELFF. CDR3 sequence (DNA): TGCGCCAGCAGCTCTGAACCGCCCGGGGAGCTGTTTTTT. V and J are TRBV5-1 and TRBJ2-2, with unresolved D. This CDR3 contains 13 residues. V lost 3 bases and J lost 6, with 9 bases in between. CDR1 is SGHRS and CDR2 is YFSETQ in the germline V gene.

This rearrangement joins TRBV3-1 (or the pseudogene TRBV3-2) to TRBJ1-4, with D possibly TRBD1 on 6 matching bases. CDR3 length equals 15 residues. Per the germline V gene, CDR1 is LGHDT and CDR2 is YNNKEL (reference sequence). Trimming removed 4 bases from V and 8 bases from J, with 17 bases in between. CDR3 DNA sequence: TGTGCCAGCAGCCCTCAGGGGACCTTGGGAGAAAAACTGTTTTTT. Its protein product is CASSPQGTLGEKLFF.

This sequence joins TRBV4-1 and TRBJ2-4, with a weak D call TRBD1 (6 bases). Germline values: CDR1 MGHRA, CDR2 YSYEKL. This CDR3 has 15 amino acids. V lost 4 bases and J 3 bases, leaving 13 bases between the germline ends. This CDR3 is CASSLEGVGKNIQYF. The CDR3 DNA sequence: TGCGCCAGCAGCCTAGAGGGGGTGGGCAAAAACATTCAGTACTTC.

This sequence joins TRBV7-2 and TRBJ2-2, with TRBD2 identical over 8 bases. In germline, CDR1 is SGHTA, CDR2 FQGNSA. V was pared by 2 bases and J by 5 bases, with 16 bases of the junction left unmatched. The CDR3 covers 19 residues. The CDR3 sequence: CASSLRIGGGPGATGELFF. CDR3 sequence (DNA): TGTGCCAGCAGCTTAAGGATAGGCGGGGGGCCCGGAGCGACCGGGGAGCTGTTTTTT.

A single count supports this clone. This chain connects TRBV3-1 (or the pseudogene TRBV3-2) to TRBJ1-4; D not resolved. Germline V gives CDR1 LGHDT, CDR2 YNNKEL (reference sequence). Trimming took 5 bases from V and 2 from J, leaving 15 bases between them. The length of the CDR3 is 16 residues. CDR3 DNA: TGTGCCAGCAGCTCTGGACTTACCCGCACTAATGAAAAACTGTTTTTT. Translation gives CASSSGLTRTNEKLFF.

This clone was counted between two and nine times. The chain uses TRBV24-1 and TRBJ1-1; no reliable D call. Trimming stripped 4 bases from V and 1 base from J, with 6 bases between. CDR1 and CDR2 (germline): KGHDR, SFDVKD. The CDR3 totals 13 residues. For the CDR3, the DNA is TGTGCCACCAGTGACTATAAGAACACTGAAGCTTTCTTT. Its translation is CATSDYKNTEAFF.

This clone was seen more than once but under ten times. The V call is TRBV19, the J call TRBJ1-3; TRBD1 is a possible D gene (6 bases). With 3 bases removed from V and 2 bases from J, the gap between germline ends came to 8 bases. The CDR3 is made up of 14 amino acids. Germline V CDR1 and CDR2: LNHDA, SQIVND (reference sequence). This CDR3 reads CASSMGGPGNTIYF. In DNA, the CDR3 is TGTGCCAGTAGTATGGGGGGCCCTGGAAACACCATATATTTT.